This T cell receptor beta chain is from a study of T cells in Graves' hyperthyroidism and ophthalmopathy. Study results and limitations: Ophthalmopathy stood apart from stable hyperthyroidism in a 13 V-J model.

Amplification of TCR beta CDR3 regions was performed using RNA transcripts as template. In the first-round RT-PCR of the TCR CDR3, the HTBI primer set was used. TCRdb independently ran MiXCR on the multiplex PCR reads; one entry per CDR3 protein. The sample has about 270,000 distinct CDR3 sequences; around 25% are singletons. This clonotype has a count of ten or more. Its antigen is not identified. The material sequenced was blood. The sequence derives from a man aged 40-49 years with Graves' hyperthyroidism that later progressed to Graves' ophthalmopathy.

In DNA form, the CDR3 reads TGTGCCAGCAGTGAAGACGGGACAGGAAACTCTGGGGCCAACGTCCTGACTTTC. Its protein is CASSEDGTGNSGANVLTF. The chain joins TRBV25-1 to TRBJ2-6; 8 bases match TRBD1. CDR3 length equals 18 residues. The trim removed 2 bases at V and 0 bases at J, leaving 6 bases unmatched. CDR1 and CDR2 (germline): MGHDK, SYGVNS. The full variable domain, rest sourced from reference TRBV25-1 and TRBJ2-6, is EADIYQTPRYLVIGTGKKITLECSQTMGHDKMYWYQQDPGMELHLIHYSYGVNSTEKGDLSSESTVSRIRTEHFPLTLESARPSHTSQYLCASSEDGTGNSGANVLTFGAGSRLTVL.